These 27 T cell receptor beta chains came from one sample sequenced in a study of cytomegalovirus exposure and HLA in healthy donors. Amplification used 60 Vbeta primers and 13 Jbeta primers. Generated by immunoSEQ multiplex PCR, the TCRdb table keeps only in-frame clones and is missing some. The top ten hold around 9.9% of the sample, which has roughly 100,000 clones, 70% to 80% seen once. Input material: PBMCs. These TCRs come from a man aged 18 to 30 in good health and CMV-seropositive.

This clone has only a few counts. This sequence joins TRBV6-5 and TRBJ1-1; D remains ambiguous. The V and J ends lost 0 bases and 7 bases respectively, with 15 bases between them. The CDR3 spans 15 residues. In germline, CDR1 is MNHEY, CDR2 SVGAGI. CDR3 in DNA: TGTGCCAGCAGTTACTCGAGCGGCCCACTGGGTGAAGCTTTCTTT. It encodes CASSYSSGPLGEAFF.

The CDR3 coding sequence is TGTGCCAGCAGACCTAGCGAAAACTACGAGCAGTACTTC. As protein: CASRPSENYEQYF. This sequence joins TRBV6-5 and TRBJ2-7, with D perhaps TRBD2 (6 bases). Germline V gene sequence: CDR1 MNHEY, CDR2 SVGAGI. Deletions cut 6 bases from V and 3 bases from J, with 12 bases between. The CDR3 runs to 13 residues.

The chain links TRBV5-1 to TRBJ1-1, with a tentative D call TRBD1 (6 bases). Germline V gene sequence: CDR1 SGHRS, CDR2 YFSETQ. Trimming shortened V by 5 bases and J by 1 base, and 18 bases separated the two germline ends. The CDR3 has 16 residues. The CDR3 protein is CASRKGRDNPNTEAFF. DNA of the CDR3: TGCGCCAGCAGGAAGGGTCGGGACAACCCGAACACTGAAGCTTTCTTT.

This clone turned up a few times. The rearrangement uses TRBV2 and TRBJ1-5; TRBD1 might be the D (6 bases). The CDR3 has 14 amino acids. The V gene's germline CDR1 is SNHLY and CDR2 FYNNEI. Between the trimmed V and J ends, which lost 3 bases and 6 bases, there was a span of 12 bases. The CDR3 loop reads CASSEAQGTQPQHF. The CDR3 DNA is TGTGCCAGCAGTGAGGCGCAGGGGACTCAGCCCCAGCATTTT.

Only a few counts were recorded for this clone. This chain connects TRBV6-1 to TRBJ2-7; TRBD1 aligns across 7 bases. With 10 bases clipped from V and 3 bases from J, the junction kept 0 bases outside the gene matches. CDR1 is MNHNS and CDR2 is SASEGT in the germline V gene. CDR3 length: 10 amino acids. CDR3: CATGGYEQYF. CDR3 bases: TGTGCCACAGGGGGCTACGAGCAGTACTTC.

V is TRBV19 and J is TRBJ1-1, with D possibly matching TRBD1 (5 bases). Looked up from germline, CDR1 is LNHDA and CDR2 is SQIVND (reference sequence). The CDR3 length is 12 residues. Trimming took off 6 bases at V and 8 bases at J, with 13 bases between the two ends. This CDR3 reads CASSTSRTEAFF. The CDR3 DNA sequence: TGTGCCAGTAGCACCAGCAGGACAGAAGCTTTCTTT.

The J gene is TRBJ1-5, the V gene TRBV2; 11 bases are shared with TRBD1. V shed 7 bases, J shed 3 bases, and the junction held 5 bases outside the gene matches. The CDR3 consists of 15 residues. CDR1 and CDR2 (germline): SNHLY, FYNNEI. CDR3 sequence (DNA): TGTGCCAGCAAGGGGACAGGGGGGGTCAATCAGCCCCAGCATTTT. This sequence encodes CASKGTGGVNQPQHF.

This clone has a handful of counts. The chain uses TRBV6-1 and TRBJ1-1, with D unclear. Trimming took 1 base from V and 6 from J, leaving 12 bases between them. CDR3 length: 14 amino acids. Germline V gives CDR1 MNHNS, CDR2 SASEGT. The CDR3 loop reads CASSEDGRISEAFF. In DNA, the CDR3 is TGTGCCAGCAGTGAAGACGGGAGAATCTCTGAAGCTTTCTTT.

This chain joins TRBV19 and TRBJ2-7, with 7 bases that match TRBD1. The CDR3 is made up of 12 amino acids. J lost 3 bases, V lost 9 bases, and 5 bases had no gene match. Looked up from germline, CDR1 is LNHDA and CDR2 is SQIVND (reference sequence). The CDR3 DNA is TGTGCCAGCTTGGACAGGAACTACGAGCAGTACTTC. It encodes CASLDRNYEQYF.

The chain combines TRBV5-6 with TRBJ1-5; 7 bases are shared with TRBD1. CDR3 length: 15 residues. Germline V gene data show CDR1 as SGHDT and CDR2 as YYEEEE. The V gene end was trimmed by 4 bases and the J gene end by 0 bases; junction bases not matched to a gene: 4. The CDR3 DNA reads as TGTGCCAGCAGCCGGGGGACAGCTAGCAATCAGCCCCAGCATTTT. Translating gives CASSRGTASNQPQHF.

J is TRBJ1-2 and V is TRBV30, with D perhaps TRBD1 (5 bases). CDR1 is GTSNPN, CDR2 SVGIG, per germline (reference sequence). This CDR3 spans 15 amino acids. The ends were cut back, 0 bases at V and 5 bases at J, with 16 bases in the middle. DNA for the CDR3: TGTGCCTGGAGTGTAAGGGCTTTAGGACAATATGGCTACACCTTC. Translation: CAWSVRALGQYGYTF.

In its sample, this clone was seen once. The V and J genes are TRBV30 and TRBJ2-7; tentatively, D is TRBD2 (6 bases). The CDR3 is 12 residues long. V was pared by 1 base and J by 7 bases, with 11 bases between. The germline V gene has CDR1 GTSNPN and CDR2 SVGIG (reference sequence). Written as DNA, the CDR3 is TGTGCCTGGAGTGGGGGACTGAGTGAGCAGTACTTC. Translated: CAWSGGLSEQYF.

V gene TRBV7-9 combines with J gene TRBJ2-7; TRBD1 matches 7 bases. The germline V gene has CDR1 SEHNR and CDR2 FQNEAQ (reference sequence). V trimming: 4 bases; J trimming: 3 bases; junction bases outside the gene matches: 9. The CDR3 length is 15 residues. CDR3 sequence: CASSSDRHAFYEQYF. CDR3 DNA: TGTGCCAGCAGCTCGGACAGGCACGCATTCTACGAGCAGTACTTC.

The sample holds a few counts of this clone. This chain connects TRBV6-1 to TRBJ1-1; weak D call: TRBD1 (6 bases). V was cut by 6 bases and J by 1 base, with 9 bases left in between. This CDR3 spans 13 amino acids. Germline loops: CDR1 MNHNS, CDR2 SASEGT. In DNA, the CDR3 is TGTGCCAGCAGCGCGACAGGGAACACTGAAGCTTTCTTT. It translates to CASSATGNTEAFF.

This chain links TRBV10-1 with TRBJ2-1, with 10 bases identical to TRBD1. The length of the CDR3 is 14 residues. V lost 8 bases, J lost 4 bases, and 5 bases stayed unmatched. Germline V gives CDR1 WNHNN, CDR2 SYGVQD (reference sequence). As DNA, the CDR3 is TGCGCCAGCGGGGGGACAGGGGCGTACAATGAGCAGTTCTTC. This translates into CASGGTGAYNEQFF.

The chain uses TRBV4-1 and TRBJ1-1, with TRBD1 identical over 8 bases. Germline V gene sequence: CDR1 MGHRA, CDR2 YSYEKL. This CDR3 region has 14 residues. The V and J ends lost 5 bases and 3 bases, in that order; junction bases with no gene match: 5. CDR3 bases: TGCGCCAGCAGCATACAGGGGGAGGACACTGAAGCTTTCTTT. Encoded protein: CASSIQGEDTEAFF.

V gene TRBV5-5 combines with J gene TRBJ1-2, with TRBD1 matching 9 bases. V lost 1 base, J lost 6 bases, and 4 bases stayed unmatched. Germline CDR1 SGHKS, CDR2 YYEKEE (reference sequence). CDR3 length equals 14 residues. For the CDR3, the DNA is TGTGCCAGCAGCTTGAGGACAGGGGATAATGGCTACACCTTC. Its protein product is CASSLRTGDNGYTF.

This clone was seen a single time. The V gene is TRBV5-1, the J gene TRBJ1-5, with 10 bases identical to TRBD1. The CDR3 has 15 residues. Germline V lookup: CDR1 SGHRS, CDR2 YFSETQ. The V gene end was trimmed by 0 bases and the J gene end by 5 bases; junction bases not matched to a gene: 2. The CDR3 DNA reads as TGCGCCAGCAGCTTGGGGGACAGGGGTGATCAGCCCCAGCATTTT. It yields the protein CASSLGDRGDQPQHF.

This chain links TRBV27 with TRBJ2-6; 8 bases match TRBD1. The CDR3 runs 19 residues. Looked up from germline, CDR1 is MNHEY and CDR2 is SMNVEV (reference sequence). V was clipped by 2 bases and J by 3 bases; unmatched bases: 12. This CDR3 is CASSLLSIQGASGANVLTF. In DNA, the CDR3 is TGTGCCAGCAGTTTACTATCGATCCAGGGGGCGAGTGGGGCCAACGTCCTGACTTTC.

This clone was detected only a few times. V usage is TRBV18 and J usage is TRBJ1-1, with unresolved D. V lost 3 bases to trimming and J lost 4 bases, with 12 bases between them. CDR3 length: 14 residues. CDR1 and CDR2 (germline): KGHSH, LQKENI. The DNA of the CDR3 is TGTGCCAGCTCACCTGCGGCTATTGGCACTGAAGCTTTCTTT. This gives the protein CASSPAAIGTEAFF.

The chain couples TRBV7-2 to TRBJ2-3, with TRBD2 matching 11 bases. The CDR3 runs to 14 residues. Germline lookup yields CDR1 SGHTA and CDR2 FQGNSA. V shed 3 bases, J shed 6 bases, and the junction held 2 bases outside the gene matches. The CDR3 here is CASSFSGGVDTQYF. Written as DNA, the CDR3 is TGTGCCAGCAGCTTTAGCGGGGGGGTGGATACGCAGTATTTT. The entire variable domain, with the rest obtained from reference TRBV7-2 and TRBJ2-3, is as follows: GAGVSQSPSNKVTEKGKDVELRCDPISGHTALYWYRQSLGQGLEFLIYFQGNSAPDKSGLPSDRFSAERTGGSVSTLTIQRTQQEDSAVYLCASSFSGGVDTQYFGPGTRLTVL.

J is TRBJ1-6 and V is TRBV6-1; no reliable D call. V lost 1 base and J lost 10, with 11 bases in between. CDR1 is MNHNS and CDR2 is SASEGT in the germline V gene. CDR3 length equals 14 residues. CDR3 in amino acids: CASSEGEGWSPLHF. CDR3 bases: TGTGCCAGCAGTGAAGGGGAGGGTTGGTCACCCCTCCACTTT.

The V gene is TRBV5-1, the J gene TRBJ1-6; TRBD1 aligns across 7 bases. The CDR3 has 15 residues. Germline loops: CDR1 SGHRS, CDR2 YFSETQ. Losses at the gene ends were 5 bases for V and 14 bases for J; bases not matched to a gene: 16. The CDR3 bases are TGCGCCAGCAGTCCAGGGACAGATCCTTTGGGGACCCTCCACTTT. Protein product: CASSPGTDPLGTLHF.

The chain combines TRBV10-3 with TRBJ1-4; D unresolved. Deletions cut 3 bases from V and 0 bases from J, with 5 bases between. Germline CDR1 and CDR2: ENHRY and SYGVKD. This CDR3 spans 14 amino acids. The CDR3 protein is CAISDLSTNEKLFF. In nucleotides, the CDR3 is TGTGCCATCAGTGACCTCTCAACTAATGAAAAACTGTTTTTT.

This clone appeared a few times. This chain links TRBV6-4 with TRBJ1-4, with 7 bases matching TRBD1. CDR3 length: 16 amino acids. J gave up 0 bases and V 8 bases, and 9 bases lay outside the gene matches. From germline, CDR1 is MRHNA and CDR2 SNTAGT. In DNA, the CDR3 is TGTGCCAGCCTCTGGGACAGAAACTCAACTAATGAAAAACTGTTTTTT. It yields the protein CASLWDRNSTNEKLFF.

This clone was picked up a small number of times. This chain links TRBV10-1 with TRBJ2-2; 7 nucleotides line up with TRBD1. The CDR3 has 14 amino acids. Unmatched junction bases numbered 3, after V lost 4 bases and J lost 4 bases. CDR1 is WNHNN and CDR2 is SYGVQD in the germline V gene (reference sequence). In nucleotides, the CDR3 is TGCGCCAGCAGTGTAGGGGGCGCCACCGGGGAGCTGTTTTTT. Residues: CASSVGGATGELFF.

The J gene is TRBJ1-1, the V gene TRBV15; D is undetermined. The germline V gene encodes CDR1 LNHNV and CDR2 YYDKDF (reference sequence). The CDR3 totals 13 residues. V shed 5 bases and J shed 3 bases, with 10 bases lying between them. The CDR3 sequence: CATSPELDTEAFF. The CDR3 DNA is TGTGCCACCAGCCCCGAGTTGGACACTGAAGCTTTCTTT.